The present TCR beta chain was sequenced within a study of T-cell memory formation after mild COVID-19. V was clipped by 6 bases and J by 5 bases, with 13 bases between them. The CDR3 is 14 amino acids. CDR1 and CDR2 (germline): WSHSY, SAAADI. Each CDR3 protein is one row after TCRdb ran MiXCR on the 5' RACE reads. The table shows about 350,000 distinct CDR3 sequences, with around 20% occurring only once. The sample comprised PBMCs or a T cell subset sorted from them (not recorded which). This chain links TRBV10-2 with TRBJ2-2; a weak D match, TRBD2 (5 bases). The TCR originated in a man younger than 30 who had mild COVID-19 (a few samples of this study predate the infection). Cell type and time point are not known. The CDR3 coding sequence is TGCGCCAGCAGAGAAGCTAGCTTAACCGGGGAGCTGTTTTTT. Translated, it gives CASREASLTGELFF.